This T cell receptor (beta chain) is from a study of blood T cell repertoires in COVID-19. Overall study: Collection of acute and convalescent COVID-19 samples took place in the United States, Italy and Spain.

Assay used: immunoSEQ multiplex PCR; TCRdb lists only in-frame clones, some missing. Of over 130,000 clones in the sample, 84% were seen once. The germline gives CDR1 LGHDT, CDR2 YNNKEL (reference sequence). V lost 6 bases, J lost 1 base, and 9 bases lay in between. CDR3 length equals 13 residues. This TCR was sampled from a man under 40 with COVID-19, enrolled during active disease. Material: peripheral blood. The V gene is TRBV3-1 (or the pseudogene TRBV3-2), the J gene TRBJ1-1; perhaps TRBD1 as D (6 bases). The DNA for the CDR3 is TGTGCCAGCAGTCCACAGGGGAACACTGAAGCTTTCTTT. Protein product: CASSPQGNTEAFF.